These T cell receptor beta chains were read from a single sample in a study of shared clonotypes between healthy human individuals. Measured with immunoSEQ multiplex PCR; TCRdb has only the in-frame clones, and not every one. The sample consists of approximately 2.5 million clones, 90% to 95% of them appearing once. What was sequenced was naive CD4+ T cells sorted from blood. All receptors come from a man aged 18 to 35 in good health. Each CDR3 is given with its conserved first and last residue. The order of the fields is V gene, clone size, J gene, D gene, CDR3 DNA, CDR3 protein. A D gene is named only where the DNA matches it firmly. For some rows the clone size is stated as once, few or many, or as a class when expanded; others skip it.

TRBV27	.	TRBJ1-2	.	TGTGCCAGCAGTTTAGGGCCAGACTATGGCTACACCTTC	CASSLGPDYGYTF
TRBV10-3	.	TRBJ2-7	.	TGTGCCATCAGTGGGGGTGGATACCGATCCTACGAGCAGTACTTC	CAISGGGYRSYEQYF
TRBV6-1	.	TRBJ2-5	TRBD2	TGTGCCAGCAAGTTTGCTAGCGGGATTGAGACCCAGTACTTC	CASKFASGIETQYF
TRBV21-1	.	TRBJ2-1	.	TGTGCCAGCAGCAAAGGGCAGATCCCCCTCAATGAGCAGTTCTTC	CASSKGQIPLNEQFF
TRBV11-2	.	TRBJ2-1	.	TGTGCCAGCAGAGTTACTAGCCTTACCTACAATGAGCAGTTCTTC	CASRVTSLTYNEQFF
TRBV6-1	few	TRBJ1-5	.	TGTGCCAGCAGGGGAATCCTTTATAGCAATCAGCCCCAGCATTTT	CASRGILYSNQPQHF
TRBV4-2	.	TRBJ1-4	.	TGTGCCAGCAGCCAAGACAGGGTTCCTCGTGAAAAACTGTTTTTT	CASSQDRVPREKLFF
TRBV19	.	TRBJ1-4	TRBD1	TGTGCCAGTAAGGCTGTCGGGACAGGGCTGGAAAAACTGTTTTTT	CASKAVGTGLEKLFF
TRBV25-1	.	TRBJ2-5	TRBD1	TGTGCCAGCAGGGCCACCGGGACAGGGGCCAGAGAGACCCAGTACTTC	CASRATGTGARETQYF
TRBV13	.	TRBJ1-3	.	TGTGCCAGCAGCTTAAACCAAGGCCGTCAAAACACCATATATTTT	CASSLNQGRQNTIYF
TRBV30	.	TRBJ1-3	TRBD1	TGTGCCTGGTTTAAGGGGGCCCCCCGGCGCACCATATATTTT	CAWFKGAPRRTIYF
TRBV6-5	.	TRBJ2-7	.	TGTGCCAGCAGCGACAGCTACGAGCAGTACTTC	CASSDSYEQYF
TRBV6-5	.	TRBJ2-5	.	TGTGCCAGCAGAACTCTCGCAAGGGGGTCGGGGACCCAGTACTTC	CASRTLARGSGTQYF
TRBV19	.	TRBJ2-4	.	TGTGCCAGCCGTGGACTATCACTAGCCAAAAACATTCAGTACTTC	CASRGLSLAKNIQYF
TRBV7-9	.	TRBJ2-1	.	TGTGCCAGCAGCTTAGGGGGATATGAGCAGTTCTTC	CASSLGGYEQFF
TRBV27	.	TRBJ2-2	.	TGTGCCAGCAGTTTTTCAGGAAGCGGGGAGCTGTTTTTT	CASSFSGSGELFF
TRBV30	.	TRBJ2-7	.	TGTGCCTGGACACACACCGCCAGGGGACCCCACGAGCAGTACTTC	CAWTHTARGPHEQYF
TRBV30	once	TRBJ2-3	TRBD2	TGTGCCTGGACCCCTGGCGGGAGGGCTCCAGATACGCAGTATTTT	CAWTPGGRAPDTQYF
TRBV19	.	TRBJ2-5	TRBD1	TGTGCCAGTAGTTGGTCAGGGGGCGAGACCCAGTACTTC	CASSWSGGETQYF
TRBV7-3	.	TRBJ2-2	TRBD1	TGTGCCAGCAGCCCCAGGGGACAGAGCGGGGAGCTGTTTTTT	CASSPRGQSGELFF
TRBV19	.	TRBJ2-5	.	TGTGCCAGTAGTATAGCGGGTGGGGAGACCCAGTACTTC	CASSIAGGETQYF
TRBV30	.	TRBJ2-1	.	TGTGCCTGGAGGCGGCAGGGAAAATACAATGAGCAGTTCTTC	CAWRRQGKYNEQFF
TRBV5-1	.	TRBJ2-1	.	TGCGCCAGCAGCTTCGGGCGGGGTTACTTCAATGAGCAGTTCTTC	CASSFGRGYFNEQFF
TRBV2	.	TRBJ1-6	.	TGTGCCAGCGCATCACGGGGTTCACCCCTCCACTTT	CASASRGSPLHF
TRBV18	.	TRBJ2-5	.	TGTGCCAGCTCAGAAGGACGGCAAGAGACCCAGTACTTC	CASSEGRQETQYF
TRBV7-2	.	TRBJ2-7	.	TGTGCCAGCAGCTTAACGGATCGGTCATACTACGAGCAGTACTTC	CASSLTDRSYYEQYF
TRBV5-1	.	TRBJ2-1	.	TGCGCCAGCAGCTTGGGTCAGAATGAGCAGTTCTTC	CASSLGQNEQFF
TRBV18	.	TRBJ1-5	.	TGTGCCAGCTCACCTTTGGGCCAGCCCCAGCATTTT	CASSPLGQPQHF
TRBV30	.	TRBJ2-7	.	TGTGCCTGGAGTGTCCTAGCCGCCGGGGAGCAGTACTTC	CAWSVLAAGEQYF
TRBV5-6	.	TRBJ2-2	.	TGTGCCAGCAGTTTGGGGATGGTCCCTCGGACCGGGGAGCTGTTTTTT	CASSLGMVPRTGELFF
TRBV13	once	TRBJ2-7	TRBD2	TGTGCCAGCAGCCCCCCCGTAGCGGGAGGAAGCTCCTACGAGCAGTACTTC	CASSPPVAGGSSYEQYF
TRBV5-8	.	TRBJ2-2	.	TGTGCCAGCAGCTTAGGCACGAACACCGGGGAGCTGTTTTTT	CASSLGTNTGELFF
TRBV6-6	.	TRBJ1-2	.	TGTGCCAGCAGTTACTTGGACGGATTCTATGGCTACACCTTC	CASSYLDGFYGYTF
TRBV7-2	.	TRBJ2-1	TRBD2	TGTGCCAGCAGCTTAAGGGGGACTAGCGGCAACAATGAGCAGTTCTTC	CASSLRGTSGNNEQFF
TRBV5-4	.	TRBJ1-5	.	TGTGCCAGCAGCTTGGGGGGAGGTTTGAAGTCCCAGCATTTT	CASSLGGGLKSQHF
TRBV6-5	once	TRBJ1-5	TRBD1	TGTGCCAGCAGAGAGACAGGGGATTCGCAGCCCCAGCATTTT	CASRETGDSQPQHF
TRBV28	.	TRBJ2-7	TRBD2	TGTGCCAGCAGTTTACCCGCGAGCGGGGGGGCCTACGAGCAGTACTTC	CASSLPASGGAYEQYF
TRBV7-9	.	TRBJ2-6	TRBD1	TGTGCCAGCAGCTTAGGGGACAGGGGGAACTCTGGGGCCAACGTCCTGACTTTC	CASSLGDRGNSGANVLTF
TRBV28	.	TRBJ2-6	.	TGTGCCAGCAGTTTGGGGTCCGGGGCCAACGTCCTGACTTTC	CASSLGSGANVLTF
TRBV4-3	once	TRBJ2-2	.	TGCGCCAGCAGCCAAGAGCCGGGTACCGGGGAGCTGTTTTTT	CASSQEPGTGELFF
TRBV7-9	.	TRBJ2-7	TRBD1	TGTGCCAGCAGCCCGGGACAGCTTTCCTACGAGCAGTACTTC	CASSPGQLSYEQYF
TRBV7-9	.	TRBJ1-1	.	TGTGCCAGCAGCTACAGGGAGGGCACTGAAGCTTTCTTT	CASSYREGTEAFF
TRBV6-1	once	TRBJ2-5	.	TGTGCCAGCAGTCGCGGGGGCGGAGAGACCCAGTACTTC	CASSRGGGETQYF
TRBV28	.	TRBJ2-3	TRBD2	TGTGCCAGCAGTCGGGGGGGTTATGCAGATACGCAGTATTTT	CASSRGGYADTQYF
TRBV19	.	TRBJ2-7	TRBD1	TGTGCCAGCCAGGACAGGGGAGGGAATGGGGCCTACGAGCAGTACTTC	CASQDRGGNGAYEQYF
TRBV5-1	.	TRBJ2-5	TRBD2	TGCGCCAGCAGCTTGGATACGGGAGGCAAGATGGGAGAGACCCAGTACTTC	CASSLDTGGKMGETQYF
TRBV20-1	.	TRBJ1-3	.	TGCAGTGGAGGTGCGGGAAACACCATATATTTT	CSGGAGNTIYF
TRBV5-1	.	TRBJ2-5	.	TGCGCCAGCAGCTTGGGGGGCCGGGTTGAACAAGAGACCCAGTACTTC	CASSLGGRVEQETQYF
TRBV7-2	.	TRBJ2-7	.	TGTGCCAGCAGCCTAACCTCCTACGAGCAGTACTTC	CASSLTSYEQYF
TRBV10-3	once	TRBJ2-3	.	TGTGCCATCAGCTCTCCTAACACAGATACGCAGTATTTT	CAISSPNTDTQYF
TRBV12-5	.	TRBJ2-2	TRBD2	TGTGCTAGTGGTTTGATGCTAGCGGGGGGACACGGGGAGCTGTTTTTT	CASGLMLAGGHGELFF
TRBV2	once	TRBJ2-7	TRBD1	TGTGCCAGCAGCGCCCCACAGGGGGGCCTCTACGAGCAGTACTTC	CASSAPQGGLYEQYF
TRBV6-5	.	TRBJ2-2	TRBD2	TGTGCCAGCAGTTACGGTGGCGGGAGAAGTCCCGGGGAGCTGTTTTTT	CASSYGGGRSPGELFF
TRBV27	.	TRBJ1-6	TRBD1	TGTGCCAGCAGCCCCAGGGGGACAGGGCCATCACCCCTCCACTTT	CASSPRGTGPSPLHF
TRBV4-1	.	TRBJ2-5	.	TGCGCCAGCAGCCCGGTCGGGGAGACCCAGTACTTC	CASSPVGETQYF
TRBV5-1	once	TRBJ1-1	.	TGCGCCAGCAGCTTGGAAAGAGTAATGAACACTGAAGCTTTCTTT	CASSLERVMNTEAFF
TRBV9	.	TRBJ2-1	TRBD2	TGTGCCAGCAGCGCGCCAACCGGGACTAGCGGGAGTCCGAGCTCCTACAATGAGCAGTTCTTC	CASSAPTGTSGSPSSYNEQFF
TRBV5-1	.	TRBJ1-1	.	TGCGCCAGCACACCGAGGGAGATGAACACTGAAGCTTTCTTT	CASTPREMNTEAFF